Below are 9 T cell receptor beta chains sequenced from a single sample in a study of CD8 T cells in ankylosing spondylitis. One entry per CDR3 protein, called by TCRdb with MiXCR from the 5' RACE reads. The data show about 200,000 distinct CDR3 sequences, with 10% to 15% seen just once and approximately 15% held by the top ten. The specimen was blood, either unsorted or a sorted T cell fraction (not recorded which). These receptors were obtained from a male donor with ankylosing spondylitis or in good health (not recorded which).

The chain uses TRBV7-9 and TRBJ2-3; D not certain. Trimming stripped 4 bases from V and 0 bases from J, with 11 bases between. The germline CDR1 and CDR2 sequences are SEHNR and FQNEAQ (reference sequence). The length of the CDR3 is 15 residues. CDR3 in DNA: TGTGCCAGCAGCTCGACCCTTACTAGCACAGATACGCAGTATTTT. As protein: CASSSTLTSTDTQYF. Full variable domain (outside the CDR3, taken from reference TRBV7-9 and TRBJ2-3): DTGVSQNPRHKITKRGQNVTFRCDPISEHNRLYWYRQTLGQGPEFLTYFQNEAQLEKSRLLSDRFSAERPKGSFSTLEIQRTEQGDSAMYLCASSSTLTSTDTQYFGPGTRLTVL.

In DNA, the CDR3 is TGCAGTGCTAGTAATCGGGTGATGTGGGGTGGAGGAAATCAGCCCCAGCATTTT. This encodes CSASNRVMWGGGNQPQHF. This rearrangement joins TRBV20-1 to TRBJ1-5; D not certain. The CDR3 extends over 18 amino acids. Germline CDR1 reads DFQATT; CDR2 reads SNEGSKA (reference sequence). Trimming shortened V by 3 bases and J by 4 bases, and 25 bases separated the two germline ends.

There are a few counts of this clonotype. The chain is built from TRBV6-5 and TRBJ1-2; unclear D gene. CDR1 and CDR2 (germline): MNHEY, SVGAGI. V was trimmed by 0 bases and J by 5 bases, leaving 7 bases between them. The CDR3 loop spans 13 amino acids. The CDR3 nucleotides read TGTGCCAGCAGTTACTCTTCGGATTATGGCTACACCTTC. It encodes CASSYSSDYGYTF.

This clonotype was detected many times. The chain couples TRBV12-5 to TRBJ1-3; D remains ambiguous. The V end was cut by 3 bases, the J end by 7 bases, with 10 bases between. Germline-derived CDR1 and CDR2 are LGHNT and FRNRAP. The CDR3 covers 13 residues. CDR3 amino acids: CASGFGIHNTIYF. The DNA of the CDR3 is TGTGCTAGTGGTTTTGGAATTCACAACACCATATATTTT.

This chain connects TRBV30 to TRBJ1-2; D unclear. CDR1 and CDR2 from the germline V gene are GTSNPN and SVGIG (reference sequence). The CDR3 spans 11 residues. Trimming stripped 3 bases from V and 8 bases from J, with 10 bases between. CDR3 nucleotide sequence: TGTGCCTGGAGCGCCTTCTTAGGCTACACCTTC. The encoded protein is CAWSAFLGYTF.

This chain joins TRBV27 and TRBJ1-1; TRBD1 matches 9 bases. Germline V gene data show CDR1 as MNHEY and CDR2 as SMNVEV (reference sequence). V shed 0 bases and J 1 base; nucleotides not matched to a gene: 3. The CDR3 runs to 16 residues. Here the CDR3 reads CASSLSHRGPNTEAFF. DNA of the CDR3: TGTGCCAGCAGTTTATCCCACAGGGGGCCGAACACTGAAGCTTTCTTT.

This clonotype turned up a few times. V is TRBV7-9 and J is TRBJ2-5; maybe TRBD2 (6 bases). Germline CDR1 is SEHNR and CDR2 is FQNEAQ (reference sequence). The CDR3 covers 16 residues. The ends were cut back, 5 bases at V and 6 bases at J, with 22 bases in the middle. The CDR3 sequence is CASSGLFGGARKTQYF. The CDR3 DNA follows: TGTGCCAGCAGCGGACTCTTCGGGGGAGCGCGAAAGACCCAGTACTTC.

The chain uses TRBV30 and TRBJ2-7, with 9 nucleotides matching TRBD1. Unmatched junction bases numbered 3, after V lost 0 bases and J lost 3 bases. CDR1 is GTSNPN, CDR2 SVGIG, per germline (reference sequence). The CDR3 is 14 residues long. As DNA, the CDR3 is TGTGCCTGGAGTGTCGGGACAGGGTTCTACGAGCAGTACTTC. Encoded protein: CAWSVGTGFYEQYF.

V is TRBV25-1 and J is TRBJ1-2; D is perhaps TRBD1 (5 bases). Germline V CDR1 and CDR2: MGHDK, SYGVNS. There are 14 residues in the CDR3. Trimming removed 4 bases from V and 3 bases from J, with 12 bases in between. The CDR3 sequence: CASSAATVYYGYTF. In DNA, the CDR3 is TGTGCCAGCAGTGCAGCGACAGTCTACTATGGCTACACCTTC.